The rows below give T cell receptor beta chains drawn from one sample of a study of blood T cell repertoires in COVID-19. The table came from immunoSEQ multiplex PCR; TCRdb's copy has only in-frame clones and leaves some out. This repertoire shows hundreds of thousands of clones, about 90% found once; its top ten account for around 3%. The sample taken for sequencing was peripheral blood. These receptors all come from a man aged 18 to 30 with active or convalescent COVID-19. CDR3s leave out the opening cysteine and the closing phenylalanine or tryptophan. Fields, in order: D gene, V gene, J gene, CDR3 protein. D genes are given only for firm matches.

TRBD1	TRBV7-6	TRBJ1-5	ASSPHRGQPQH
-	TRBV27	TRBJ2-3	ASSLSGTTDTQY
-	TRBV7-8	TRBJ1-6	ASSRQGLDSPLH
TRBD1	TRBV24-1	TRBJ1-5	ATSDLPEGALHQPQH
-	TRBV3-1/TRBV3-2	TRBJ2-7	ASSQAYSSYEQY
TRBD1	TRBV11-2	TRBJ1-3	ASSRGSGGGNTIY
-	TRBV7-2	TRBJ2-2	ASSLFAANTGELF
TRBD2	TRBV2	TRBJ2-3	ASSERREGRDTQY
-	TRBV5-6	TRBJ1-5	ASNIGALGNQPQH
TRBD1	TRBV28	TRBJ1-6	ASRYEGTGSVSPLH
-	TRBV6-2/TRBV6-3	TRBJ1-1	ASSYNGGMAF
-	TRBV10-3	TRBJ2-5	AISELAETQY
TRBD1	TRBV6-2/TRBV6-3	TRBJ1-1	ASSYSDRGFDTEAF
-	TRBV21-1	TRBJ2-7	ASSRTSRNLGYEQY
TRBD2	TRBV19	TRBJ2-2	ASNGLAGGHAGELF
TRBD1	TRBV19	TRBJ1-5	ASWGQYSNQPQH
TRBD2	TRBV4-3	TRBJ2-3	ASSRGLAGSDTQY
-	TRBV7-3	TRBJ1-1	ASSPYGGTEAF